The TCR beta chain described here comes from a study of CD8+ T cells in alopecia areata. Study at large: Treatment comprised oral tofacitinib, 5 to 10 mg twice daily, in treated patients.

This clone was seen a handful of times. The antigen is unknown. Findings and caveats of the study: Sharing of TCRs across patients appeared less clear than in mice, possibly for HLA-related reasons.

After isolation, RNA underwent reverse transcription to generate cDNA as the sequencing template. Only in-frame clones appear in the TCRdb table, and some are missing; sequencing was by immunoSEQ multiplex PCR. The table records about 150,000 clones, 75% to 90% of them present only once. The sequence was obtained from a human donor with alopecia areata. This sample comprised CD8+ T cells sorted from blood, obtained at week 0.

The CDR3 here is CASSQGNTEAFF. CDR3 sequence (DNA): TGTGCCAGCAGCCAGGGGAACACTGAAGCTTTCTTT. This rearrangement joins TRBV14 to TRBJ1-1; unclear D gene. Trimming shortened V by 3 bases and J by 1 base, and 3 bases separated the two germline ends. The CDR3 has 12 residues. Germline CDR1 and CDR2: SGHDN and FVKESK.